A single sample gave rise to the 2 T cell receptor beta chains below, sequenced in a study of T cell responses to AZD1222 COVID-19 vaccine. Assay used: immunoSEQ multiplex PCR; TCRdb lists only in-frame clones, some missing. The sample has under 150,000 clones, about 93% seen once. The input for sequencing was peripheral blood, taken on day 0 of AZD1222 vaccination. The receptors stem from an adult in good health.

The V call is TRBV29-1, the J call TRBJ2-4; D is uncertain. The CDR3 has 16 residues. V lost 1 base, J lost 7 bases, and 20 bases lay in between. Germline loops: CDR1 SQVTM, CDR2 ANQGSEA. The CDR3: CSVEGRHLPIGNIQYF. Written as DNA, the CDR3 is TGCAGCGTTGAAGGGCGACACCTTCCAATCGGGAACATTCAGTACTTC. Full variable domain (rest looked up from reference TRBV29-1 and TRBJ2-4): SAVISQKPSRDICQRGTSLTIQCQVDSQVTMMFWYRQQPGQSLTLIATANQGSEATYESGFVIDKFPISRPNLTFSTLTVSNMSPEDSSIYLCSVEGRHLPIGNIQYFGAGTRLSVL.

V is TRBV7-9 and J is TRBJ2-7; perhaps TRBD1 as D (5 bases). Germline V CDR1 and CDR2: SEHNR, FQNEAQ (reference sequence). CDR3 length equals 12 residues. V was trimmed by 6 bases and J by 4 bases, leaving 10 bases between them. CDR3 bases: TGTGCCAGCAGTTTTCAGGGTTACGAGCAGTACTTC. It codes for CASSFQGYEQYF.